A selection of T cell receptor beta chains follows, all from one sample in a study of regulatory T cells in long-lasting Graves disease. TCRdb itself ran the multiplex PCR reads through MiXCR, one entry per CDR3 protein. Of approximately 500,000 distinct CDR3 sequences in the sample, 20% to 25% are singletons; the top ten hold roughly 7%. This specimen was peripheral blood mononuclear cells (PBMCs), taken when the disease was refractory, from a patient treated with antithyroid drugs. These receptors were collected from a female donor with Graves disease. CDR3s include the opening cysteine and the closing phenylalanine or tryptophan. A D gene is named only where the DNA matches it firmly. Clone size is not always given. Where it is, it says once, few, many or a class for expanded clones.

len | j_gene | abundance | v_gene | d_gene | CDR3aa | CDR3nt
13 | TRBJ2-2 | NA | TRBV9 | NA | CASSLWTAGELFF | TGTGCCAGCAGCCTGTGGACAGCCGGGGAGCTGTTTTTT
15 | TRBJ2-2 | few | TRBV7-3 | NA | CASSFSMANTGELFF | TGTGCCAGCAGCTTCTCGATGGCGAACACCGGGGAGCTGTTTTTT
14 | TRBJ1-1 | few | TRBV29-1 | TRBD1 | CSIPETGAGTEAFF | TGCAGCATACCTGAGACAGGGGCCGGGACTGAAGCTTTCTTT
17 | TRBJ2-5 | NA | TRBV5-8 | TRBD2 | CASSLLAGGSELGTQYF | TGTGCCAGCAGCTTACTAGCGGGAGGTTCGGAGCTGGGGACCCAGTACTTC
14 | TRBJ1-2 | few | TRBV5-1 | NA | CASSLVSGNYGYTF | TGCGCCAGCAGCTTGGTTTCAGGGAACTATGGCTACACCTTC
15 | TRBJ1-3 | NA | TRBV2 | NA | CASSKQGDSGNTIYF | TGTGCCAGCAGTAAACAGGGTGACTCTGGAAACACCATATATTTT
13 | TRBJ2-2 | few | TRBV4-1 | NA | CASSQDWPGELFF | TGCGCCAGCAGCCAAGACTGGCCCGGGGAGCTGTTTTTT
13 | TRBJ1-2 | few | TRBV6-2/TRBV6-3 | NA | CASSYDQGPGYTF | TGTGCCAGCAGTTACGACCAGGGCCCTGGCTACACCTTC
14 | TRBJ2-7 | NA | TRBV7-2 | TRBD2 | CASSLAGLFYEQYF | TGTGCCAGCAGCTTAGCGGGACTATTCTACGAGCAGTACTTC
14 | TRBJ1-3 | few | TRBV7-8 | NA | CASSLDQAGNTIYF | TGTGCCAGCAGCTTGGATCAGGCGGGAAACACCATATATTTT
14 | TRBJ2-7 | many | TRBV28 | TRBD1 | CASSSGQGVVEQYF | TGTGCCAGCAGTTCGGGACAGGGTGTAGTCGAGCAGTACTTC
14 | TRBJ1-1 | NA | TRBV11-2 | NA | CASRGGISTTEAFF | TGTGCCAGCAGAGGGGGGATTTCGACCACTGAAGCTTTCTTT
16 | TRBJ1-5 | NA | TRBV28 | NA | CASSPGGSGASQPQHF | TGTGCCAGCAGCCCCGGGGGGTCTGGCGCTAGTCAGCCCCAGCATTTT
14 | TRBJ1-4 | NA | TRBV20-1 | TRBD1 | CSARGRQGGEKLFF | TGCAGTGCTAGAGGCCGACAGGGAGGTGAAAAACTGTTTTTT
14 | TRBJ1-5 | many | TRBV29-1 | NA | CSAKGLGRDQPQHF | TGCAGCGCCAAGGGCTTGGGGCGAGATCAGCCCCAGCATTTT
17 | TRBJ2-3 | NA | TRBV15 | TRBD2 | CATSRGTSGTSTDTQYF | TGTGCCACCAGCAGAGGGACTAGCGGTACTAGCACAGATACGCAGTATTTT
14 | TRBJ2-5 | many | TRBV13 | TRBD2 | CASSLGRGEETQYF | TGTGCCAGCAGCTTAGGCCGGGGGGAAGAGACCCAGTACTTC
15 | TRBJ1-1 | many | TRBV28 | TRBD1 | CASRPGDSMNTEAFF | TGTGCCAGCAGGCCCGGGGACAGCATGAACACTGAAGCTTTCTTT
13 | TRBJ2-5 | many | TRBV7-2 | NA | CASSPGHQETQYF | TGTGCCAGCAGCCCTGGGCATCAAGAGACCCAGTACTTC